Below, one T cell receptor (beta chain) is given with its context. This receptor's antigen is unknown. Within one base of it there is no much larger clone, and no base qualities were kept. Library preparation used RT-PCR. Sequencing relied on an Illumina HiSeq 2500. TCRdb trimmed public reads at Q25 via fastp, called clones via MiXCR and kept in-frame beta chains. Duplicate CDR3 protein sequences are folded into a single record with the most common DNA and genes. For this sample there are under 850,000 distinct CDR3 sequences; about a fifth appear just once. About 11% of the sample is in the top ten clones. The data originate from a study of response to subunit inactivated influenza vaccine (dated by TCRdb to 2016 to 2019). For context, the study as a whole: Deep quantitative T cell receptor repertoire profiling was used in the study to track responses to a trivalent subunit inactivated influenza vaccine.

The CDR3 runs 13 amino acids, cysteine and phenylalanine included. Just the 39-base CDR3 DNA is kept, in frame starting at base 1. CDR1 and CDR2 (SGHTA, FQGNSA) derive from the germline V gene. The germline ends are 11 bases apart after V is trimmed by 5 bases and J by 6 bases. Overall results and qualifications from the work: It was suggested by the authors that each seasonal influenza vaccination may recruit only a limited number of new T cells.

This clonotype originated in a man in his fifties or sixties who received an inactivated influenza vaccine. Donor details come from another sample of the same person, matched by shared clones. The chain is assembled from TRBV7-2 and TRBJ2-1; too little of a D gene remains to name it. The sample here was PBMCs from blood, taken 4 to 6 days after vaccination. The base sequence is TGTGCCAGCAGCCCCTTTTTTCTCAATGAGCAGTTCTTC. Its translation is CASSPFFLNEQFF.